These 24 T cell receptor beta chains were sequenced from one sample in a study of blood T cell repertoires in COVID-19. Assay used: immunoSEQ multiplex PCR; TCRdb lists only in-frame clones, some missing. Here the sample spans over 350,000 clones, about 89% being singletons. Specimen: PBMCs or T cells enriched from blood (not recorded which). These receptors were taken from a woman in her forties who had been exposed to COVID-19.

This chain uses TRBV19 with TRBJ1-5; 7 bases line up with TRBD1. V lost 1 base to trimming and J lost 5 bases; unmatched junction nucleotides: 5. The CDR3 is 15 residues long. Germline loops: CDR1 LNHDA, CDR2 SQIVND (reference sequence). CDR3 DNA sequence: TGTGCCAGTAGTATAGCCACAGGGGAGGATCAGCCCCAGCATTTT. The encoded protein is CASSIATGEDQPQHF. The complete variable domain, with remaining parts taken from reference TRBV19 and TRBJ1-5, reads DGGITQSPKYLFRKEGQNVTLSCEQNLNHDAMYWYRQDPGQGLRLIYYSQIVNDFQKGDIAEGYSVSREKKESFPLTVTSAQKNPTAFYLCASSIATGEDQPQHFGDGTRLSIL.

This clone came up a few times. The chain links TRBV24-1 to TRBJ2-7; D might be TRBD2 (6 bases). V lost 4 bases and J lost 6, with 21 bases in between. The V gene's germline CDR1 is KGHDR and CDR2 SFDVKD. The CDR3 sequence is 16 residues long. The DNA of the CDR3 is TGTGCCACCAGTGAGCTGGGACGGAGGGATGATGGCGAGCAGTACTTC. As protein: CATSELGRRDDGEQYF.

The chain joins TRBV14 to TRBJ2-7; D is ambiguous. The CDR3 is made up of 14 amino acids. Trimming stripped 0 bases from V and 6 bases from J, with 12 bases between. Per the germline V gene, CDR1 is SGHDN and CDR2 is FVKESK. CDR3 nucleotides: TGTGCCAGCAGCCAAGAAACAACTATCGGCGAGCAGTACTTC. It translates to CASSQETTIGEQYF.

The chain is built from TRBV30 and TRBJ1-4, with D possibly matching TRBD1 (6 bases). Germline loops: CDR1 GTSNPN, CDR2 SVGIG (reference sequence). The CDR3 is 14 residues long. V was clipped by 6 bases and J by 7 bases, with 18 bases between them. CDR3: CACPEGGVGEKLFF. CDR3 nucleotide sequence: TGTGCCTGCCCCGAGGGGGGGGTGGGTGAAAAACTGTTTTTT.

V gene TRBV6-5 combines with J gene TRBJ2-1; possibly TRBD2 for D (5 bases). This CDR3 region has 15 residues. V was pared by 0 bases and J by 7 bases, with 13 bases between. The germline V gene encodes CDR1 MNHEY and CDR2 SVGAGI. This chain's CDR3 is CASSYSSFRGNEQFF. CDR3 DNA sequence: TGTGCCAGCAGTTACTCGTCGTTTCGAGGGAATGAGCAGTTCTTC.

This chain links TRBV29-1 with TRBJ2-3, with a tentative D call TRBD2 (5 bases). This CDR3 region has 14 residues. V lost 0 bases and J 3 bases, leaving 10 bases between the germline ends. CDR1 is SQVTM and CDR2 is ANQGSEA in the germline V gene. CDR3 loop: CSVEDLRGTDTQYF. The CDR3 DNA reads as TGCAGCGTTGAAGATCTTCGAGGGACAGATACGCAGTATTTT.

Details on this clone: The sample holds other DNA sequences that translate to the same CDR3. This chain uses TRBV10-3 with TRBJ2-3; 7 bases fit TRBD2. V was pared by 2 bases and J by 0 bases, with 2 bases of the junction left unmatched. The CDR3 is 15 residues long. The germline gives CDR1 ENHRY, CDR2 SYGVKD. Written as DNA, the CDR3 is TGTGCCATCAGTGAGCCAGCGGGAAGCACAGATACGCAGTATTTT. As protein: CAISEPAGSTDTQYF.

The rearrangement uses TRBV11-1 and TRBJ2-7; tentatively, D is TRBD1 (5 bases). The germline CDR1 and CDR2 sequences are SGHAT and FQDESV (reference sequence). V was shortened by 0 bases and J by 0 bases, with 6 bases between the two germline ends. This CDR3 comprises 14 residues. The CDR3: CASSLAQGSYEQYF. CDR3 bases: TGTGCCAGCAGCTTAGCGCAGGGCTCCTACGAGCAGTACTTC.

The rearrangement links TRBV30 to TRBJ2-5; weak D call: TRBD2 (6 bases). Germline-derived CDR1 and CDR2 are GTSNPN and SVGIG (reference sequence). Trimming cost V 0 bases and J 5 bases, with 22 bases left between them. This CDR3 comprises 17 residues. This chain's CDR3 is CAWSVLARIGSRETQYF. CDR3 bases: TGTGCCTGGAGTGTACTCGCCAGGATCGGGAGCCGGGAGACCCAGTACTTC.

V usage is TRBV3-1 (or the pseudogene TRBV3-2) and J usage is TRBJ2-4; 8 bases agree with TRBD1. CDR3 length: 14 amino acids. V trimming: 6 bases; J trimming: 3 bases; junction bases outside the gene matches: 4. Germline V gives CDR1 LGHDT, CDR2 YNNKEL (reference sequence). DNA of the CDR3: TGTGCCAGCAGTCAACAGGGGGGCAAAAACATTCAGTACTTC. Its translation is CASSQQGGKNIQYF.

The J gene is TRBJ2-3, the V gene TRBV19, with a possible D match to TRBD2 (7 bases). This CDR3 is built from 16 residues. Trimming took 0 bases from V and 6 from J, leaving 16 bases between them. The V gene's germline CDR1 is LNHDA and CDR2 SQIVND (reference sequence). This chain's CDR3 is CASSIDRGGGRDTQYF. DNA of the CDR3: TGTGCCAGTAGTATAGATCGTGGGGGGGGCAGGGATACGCAGTATTTT.

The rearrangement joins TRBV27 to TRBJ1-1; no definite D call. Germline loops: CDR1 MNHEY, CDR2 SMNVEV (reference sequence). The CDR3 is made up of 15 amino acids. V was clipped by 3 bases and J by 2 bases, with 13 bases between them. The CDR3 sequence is CASSLSAGANTEAFF. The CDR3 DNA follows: TGTGCCAGCAGTTTGAGTGCGGGAGCCAACACTGAAGCTTTCTTT.

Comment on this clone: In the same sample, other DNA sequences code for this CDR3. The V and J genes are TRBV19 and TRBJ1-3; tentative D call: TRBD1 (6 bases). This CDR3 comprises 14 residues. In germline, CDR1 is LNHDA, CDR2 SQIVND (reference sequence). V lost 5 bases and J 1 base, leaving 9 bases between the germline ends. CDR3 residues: CASSPTGSGNTIYF. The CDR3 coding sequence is TGTGCCAGTAGTCCCACAGGGTCTGGAAACACCATATATTTT.

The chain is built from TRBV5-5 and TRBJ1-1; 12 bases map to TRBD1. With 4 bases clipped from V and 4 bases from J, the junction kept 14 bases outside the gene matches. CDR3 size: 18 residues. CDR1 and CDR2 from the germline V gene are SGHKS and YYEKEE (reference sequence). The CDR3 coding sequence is TGTGCCAGCAGCACTCTAGCCGGGACAGGGGGCAGGCGCACTGAAGCTTTCTTT. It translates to CASSTLAGTGGRRTEAFF.

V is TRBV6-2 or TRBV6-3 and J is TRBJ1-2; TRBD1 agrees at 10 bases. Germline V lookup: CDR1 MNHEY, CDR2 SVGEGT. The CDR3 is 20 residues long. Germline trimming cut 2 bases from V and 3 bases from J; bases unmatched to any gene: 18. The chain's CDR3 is CASSYRHTGTGVPIYYGYTF. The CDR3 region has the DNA TGTGCCAGCAGTTACCGTCATACCGGGACAGGGGTTCCCATTTACTATGGCTACACCTTC.

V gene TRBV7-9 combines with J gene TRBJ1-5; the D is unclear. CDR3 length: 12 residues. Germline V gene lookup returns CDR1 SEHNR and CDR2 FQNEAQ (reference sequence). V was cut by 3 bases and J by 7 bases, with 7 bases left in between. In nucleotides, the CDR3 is TGTGCCAGCAGCTTCCTTCCCCAGCCCCAGCATTTT. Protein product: CASSFLPQPQHF.

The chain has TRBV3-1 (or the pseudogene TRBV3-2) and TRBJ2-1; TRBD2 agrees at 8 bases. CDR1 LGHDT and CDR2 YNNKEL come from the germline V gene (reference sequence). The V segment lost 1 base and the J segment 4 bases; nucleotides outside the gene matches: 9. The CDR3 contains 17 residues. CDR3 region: CASSQALAGPPYNEQFF. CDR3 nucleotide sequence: TGTGCCAGCAGCCAAGCTCTAGCGGGCCCACCGTACAATGAGCAGTTCTTC.

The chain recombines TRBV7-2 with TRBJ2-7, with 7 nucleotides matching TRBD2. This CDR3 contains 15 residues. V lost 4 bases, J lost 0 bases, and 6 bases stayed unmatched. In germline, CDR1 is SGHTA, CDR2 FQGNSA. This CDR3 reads CASSSGAGPSYEQYF. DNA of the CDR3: TGTGCCAGCAGCTCAGGAGCGGGACCCTCCTACGAGCAGTACTTC.

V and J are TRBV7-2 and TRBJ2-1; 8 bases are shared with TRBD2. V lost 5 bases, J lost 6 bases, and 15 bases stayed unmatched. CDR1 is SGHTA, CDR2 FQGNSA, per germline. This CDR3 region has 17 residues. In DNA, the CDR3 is TGTGCCAGCAGCCCGAACAAGGGGAGCGGGAGATCCAATGAGCAGTTCTTC. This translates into CASSPNKGSGRSNEQFF.

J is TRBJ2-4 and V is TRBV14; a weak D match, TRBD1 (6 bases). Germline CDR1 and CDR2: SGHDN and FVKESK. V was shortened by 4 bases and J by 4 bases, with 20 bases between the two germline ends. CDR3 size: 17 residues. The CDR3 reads CASSLLRDKGGKNIQYF. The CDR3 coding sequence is TGTGCCAGCAGCCTCCTCCGGGACAAAGGCGGTAAAAACATTCAGTACTTC.

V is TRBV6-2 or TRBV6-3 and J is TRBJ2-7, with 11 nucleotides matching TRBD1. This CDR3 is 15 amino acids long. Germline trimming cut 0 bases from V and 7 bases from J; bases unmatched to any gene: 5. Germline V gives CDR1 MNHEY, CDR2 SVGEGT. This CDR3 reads CASSYSGTGGDEQYF. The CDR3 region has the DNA TGTGCCAGCAGTTACTCCGGGACAGGGGGGGATGAGCAGTACTTC.

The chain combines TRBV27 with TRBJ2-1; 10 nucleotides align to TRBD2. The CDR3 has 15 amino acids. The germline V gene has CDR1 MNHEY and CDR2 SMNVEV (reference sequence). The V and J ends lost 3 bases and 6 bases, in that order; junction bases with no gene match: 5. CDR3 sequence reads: CASSLRLAGANEQFF. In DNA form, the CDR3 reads TGTGCCAGCAGTTTGAGGCTAGCGGGAGCCAATGAGCAGTTCTTC.

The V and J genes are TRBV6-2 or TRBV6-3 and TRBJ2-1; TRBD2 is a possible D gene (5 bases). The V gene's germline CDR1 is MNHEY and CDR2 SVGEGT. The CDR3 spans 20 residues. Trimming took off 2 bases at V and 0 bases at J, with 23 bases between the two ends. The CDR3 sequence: CASSYQPHFTRARSYNEQFF. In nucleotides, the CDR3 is TGTGCCAGCAGTTACCAACCACACTTCACTAGGGCGCGCTCCTACAATGAGCAGTTCTTC.

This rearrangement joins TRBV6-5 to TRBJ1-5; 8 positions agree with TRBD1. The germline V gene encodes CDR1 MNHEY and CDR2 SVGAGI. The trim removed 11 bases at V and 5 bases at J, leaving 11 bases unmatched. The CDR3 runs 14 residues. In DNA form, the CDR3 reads TGTGCCTCATCGCGGACAGGGTACGATCAGCCCCAGCATTTT. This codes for CASSRTGYDQPQHF.